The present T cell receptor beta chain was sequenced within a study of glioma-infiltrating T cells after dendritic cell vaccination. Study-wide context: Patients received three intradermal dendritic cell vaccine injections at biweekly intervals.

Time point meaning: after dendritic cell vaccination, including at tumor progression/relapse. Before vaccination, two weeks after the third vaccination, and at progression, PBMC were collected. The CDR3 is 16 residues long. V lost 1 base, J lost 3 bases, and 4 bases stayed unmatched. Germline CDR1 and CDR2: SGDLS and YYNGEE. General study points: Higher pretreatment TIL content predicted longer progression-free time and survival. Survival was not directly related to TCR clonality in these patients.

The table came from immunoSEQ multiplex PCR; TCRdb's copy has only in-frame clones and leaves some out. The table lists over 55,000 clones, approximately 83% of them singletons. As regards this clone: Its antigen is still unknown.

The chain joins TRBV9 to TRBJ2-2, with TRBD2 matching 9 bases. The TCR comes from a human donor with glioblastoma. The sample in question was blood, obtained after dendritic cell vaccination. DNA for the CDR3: TGTGCCAGCAGCGTAACCTCTAGCGGGGACACCGGGGAGCTGTTTTTT. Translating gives CASSVTSSGDTGELFF.